The TCR beta chain described here comes from a study of early stage breast cancer tumors. Overall study context: Of some 17 invasive breast tumors, about a dozen were hormone receptor-positive, HER2-negative.

Study-wide results and limits: Unsorted bulk genomic DNA sequencing lacked pairing and functional marker data. Most shared enriched TCRB sequences were commonly generated ones. Comparing each tissue with blood distinguished tumor from normal in most of the 16 patients.

Comments on this clone: As yet, its antigen is unknown.

Sequencing used immunoSEQ multiplex PCR; TCRdb keeps in-frame clones, though not all of them. The table shows tens of thousands of clones, with roughly 78% occurring only once. The germline gives CDR1 SQVTM, CDR2 ANQGSEA. The CDR3 is 14 residues long. V shed 4 bases and J shed 4 bases, with 16 bases lying between them. The sample taken for sequencing was blood. The genes are TRBV29-1 and TRBJ1-1; no clear D gene. This sequence originates from a person aged 35-55 years with breast cancer. The DNA for the CDR3 is TGCAGCGTTGCGTCGGGCGCCGTGGCCACTGAAGCTTTCTTT. This translates into CSVASGAVATEAFF.